The rows below give T cell receptor beta chains drawn from one sample of a study of control samples from healthy donors and cancer patients. The method was immunoSEQ multiplex PCR; TCRdb's version includes in-frame clones alone and lacks a portion of them. The table includes approximately 150,000 clones, 75% to 95% detected once. The material sequenced was blood. These receptors all stem from a woman aged 40 to 55 in good health. The conserved cysteine and the conserved F or W are not part of the CDR3 here.

TRBJ1-5 | TRBV18 | ASSPGPPNQPQH
TRBJ2-7 | TRBV4-1 | ASSQELAVVHEQY
TRBJ1-4 | TRBV5-1 | ASSLGDSLNEKLF
TRBJ1-1 | TRBV2 | ASSVEGYTEAF
TRBJ1-1 | TRBV14 | ASSHSTEAF
TRBJ2-2 | TRBV7-2 | ASSLKYTGELF
TRBJ2-2 | TRBV4-2 | ASSQEMGGTGELF
TRBJ1-2 | TRBV7-2 | ASSLGSSGANYGYT
TRBJ2-5 | TRBV19 | ASSIGRHGETQY
TRBJ2-7 | TRBV5-1 | ASSADRALGEQY
TRBJ2-1 | TRBV15 | ATSRDLPSRYNEQF
TRBJ2-1 | TRBV13 | ASSLGLGANEQF
TRBJ1-1 | TRBV2 | ASSRARDTEAF
TRBJ2-1 | TRBV19 | ASTHRGYNEQF
TRBJ2-3 | TRBV14 | ASRNSGTRFADTQY
TRBJ2-5 | TRBV5-1 | ASSRGPRGEETQY
TRBJ2-5 | TRBV4-1 | ASSQDRGGEVQETQY
TRBJ2-3 | TRBV7-9 | ASSLETGDTQY
TRBJ1-2 | TRBV11-2 | ASSSQGGAGYGYT
TRBJ2-1 | TRBV6-5 | ASSLAGDYNEQF
TRBJ2-1 | TRBV2 | ASSVDRTGGTNEQF
TRBJ2-7 | TRBV9 | ASSVGSSYEQY
TRBJ2-7 | TRBV6-1 | ASSESAIYEQY
TRBJ1-5 | TRBV2 | ASSESGSSNQPQH
TRBJ2-1 | TRBV15 | ATSRVTQGNEQF
TRBJ2-1 | TRBV12-3/TRBV12-4 | ASSRDSNNEQF
TRBJ1-2 | TRBV5-5 | ASRQTDVLGYT
TRBJ2-7 | TRBV3-1/TRBV3-2 | ASSPPYGSYEQY
TRBJ2-7 | TRBV5-1 | ASSLNLYEQY
TRBJ2-3 | TRBV5-8 | ASSLIQGSDTQY
TRBJ2-7 | TRBV9 | ASSVGVSSHEQY
TRBJ2-7 | TRBV7-9 | ASRGRSSYEQY
TRBJ2-1 | TRBV28 | ASNGLAGINEQF
TRBJ1-2 | TRBV7-6 | ASSLVGKVGAANYGYT
TRBJ2-1 | TRBV18 | ASSPTLGGEQF
TRBJ2-3 | TRBV11-2 | ASSSFTSGGANTQY
TRBJ2-1 | TRBV13 | ASSFLDRDNEQF
TRBJ2-5 | TRBV5-1 | ASSLSGGAGETQY
TRBJ1-4 | TRBV6-5 | ASRRGGFQEKLF
TRBJ2-3 | TRBV6-5 | ASSPTASTDTQY
TRBJ1-1 | TRBV7-5 | VRQGSAEAF
TRBJ1-5 | TRBV6-1 | ASSDRFDQPQH
TRBJ1-3 | TRBV13 | ASSLGTGRNTIY
TRBJ2-5 | TRBV3-1/TRBV3-2 | ASSPVRGRGAPQETQY
TRBJ2-5 | TRBV5-4 | ASSLAGFGETQY
TRBJ2-1 | TRBV15 | ATSRDLGTNEQF
TRBJ2-3 | TRBV6-5 | ASSYSGAGTDTQY
TRBJ1-3 | TRBV6-1 | ASSSDRGNTIY
TRBJ1-2 | TRBV3-1/TRBV3-2 | ASSQDIHGLT
TRBJ1-5 | TRBV27 | ASSKTGVVRAQH
TRBJ1-6 | TRBV28 | ASSLVVNSPLH
TRBJ1-2 | TRBV2 | ASTTGNYGYT
TRBJ2-1 | TRBV6-2/TRBV6-3 | ASSYGTGRNEQF
TRBJ1-3 | TRBV12-3/TRBV12-4 | ASSTGGGNTIY
TRBJ2-3 | TRBV5-1 | ASSKKTSGDFYSTDTQY
TRBJ2-1 | TRBV4-1 | ASSQGTGMNEQF
TRBJ1-2 | TRBV10-3 | AISDPGTGGRYYGYT
TRBJ1-2 | TRBV2 | AISDVYGYT